A single sample is the source of the 8 T cell receptor beta chains below, sequenced in a study of shared clonotypes between healthy human individuals. TCRdb's copy holds only in-frame clones and misses some; the assay was immunoSEQ multiplex PCR. The sample consists of roughly 1.4 million clones, less than 99% of them appearing once. Material: naive CD4+ T cells sorted from blood. Noted subset: CD45RA+ positively selected. The origin of the receptors is a man aged 25 to 45 in good health.

The chain employs TRBV21-1 and TRBJ2-2; the table names TRBD2, a call not compared with the DNA. TRBV21-1 is deemed a pseudogene. The CDR3 sequence is 16 residues long. The CDR3, as DNA: TGTGCCAGCAGCACAACTAGCGGGAGGTGTTCCGGGGAGCTGTTTTTT. Protein: CASSTTSGRCSGELFF.

The chain joins TRBV23-1 to TRBJ1-5; D remains unclear. TRBV23-1 is given ORF status, its function remaining uncertain. The CDR3 loop spans 11 amino acids. The germline V and J ends were trimmed by 3 bases and 5 bases, with 2 bases remaining between them. CDR3 nucleotides: TGCGCCAGCAGTCATCATCAGCCCCAGCATTTT. Its translation is CASSHHQPQHF.

The rearrangement joins TRBV5-1 to TRBJ2-7; 9 nucleotides agree with TRBD1. The trim removed 5 bases at V and 7 bases at J, leaving 4 bases unmatched. The germline V gene has CDR1 SGHRS and CDR2 YFSETQ. This CDR3 has 12 amino acids. The CDR3 protein is CASRWGQGEQYF. The DNA of the CDR3 is TGCGCCAGCAGGTGGGGACAGGGTGAGCAGTACTTC.

The genes are TRBV21-1 and TRBJ1-2; the table names TRBD1, a call not compared with the DNA. TRBV21-1 is termed a pseudogene. This CDR3 contains 16 residues. CDR3 nucleotide sequence: TGTGCCAGCAGCAATCGGTTGAAAGGAGGGGGCAATGGCTACACCTTC. Encoded protein: CASSNRLKGGGNGYTF.

The gene calls are TRBV5-5 and TRBJ2-1; the match to TRBD2 covers 8 bases. Germline V gene sequence: CDR1 SGHKS, CDR2 YYEKEE (reference sequence). Germline trimming cut 3 bases from V and 7 bases from J; bases unmatched to any gene: 12. The CDR3 covers 16 residues. The DNA for the CDR3 is TGTGCCAGCAGCTCAATAGCGGGGTTAGGAGTGAATGAGCAGTTCTTC. Translation: CASSSIAGLGVNEQFF.

Only one count was recorded for this clone. The CDR3: CASSPPSRLGENRLPGANVLTF. In DNA form, the CDR3 reads TGTGCCAGCTCACCACCGTCTCGTCTAGGGGAAAATAGACTCCCTGGGGCCAACGTCCTGACTTTC. The rearrangement joins TRBV18 to TRBJ2-6, with D possibly TRBD1 on 5 matching bases. Trimming removed 0 bases from V and 2 bases from J, with 26 bases in between. CDR3 size: 22 residues. CDR1 is KGHSH, CDR2 LQKENI, per germline. Using reference TRBV18 and TRBJ2-6 for the parts outside the CDR3, the full variable domain is NAGVMQNPRHLVRRRGQEARLRCSPMKGHSHVYWYRQLPEEGLKFMVYLQKENIIDESGMPKERFSAEFPKEGPSILRIQQVVRGDSAAYFCASSPPSRLGENRLPGANVLTFGAGSRLTVL.

Remarks on this clone: At one end, the junction sequence differs from germline, possibly due to a read error. The chain carries TRBV11-3 and TRBJ2-5; perhaps D is TRBD1 or TRBD2 (5 bases each). The CDR3 extends over 15 amino acids. The V gene's germline CDR1 is SGHNT and CDR2 YENEEA. The CDR3 spells CASSLGAGLRETKYF. The CDR3 coding sequence is TGTGCCAGCAGCTTAGGGGCAGGGTTAAGGGAGACCAAGTACTTC. Based on the CDR3 plus reference TRBV11-3 and TRBJ2-5, the full variable domain is EAGVVQSPRYKIIEKKQPVAFWCNPISGHNTLYWYLQNLGQGPELLIRYENEEAVDDSQLPKDRFSAERLKGVDSTLKIQPAELGDSAVYLCASSLGAGLRETKYFGPGTRLLVL.

The rearrangement links TRBV6-1 to TRBJ2-7, with D perhaps TRBD1 (5 bases). The V gene's germline CDR1 is MNHNS and CDR2 SASEGT. The CDR3 totals 14 residues. Trimming left V 2 bases short and J 3 bases short, with 11 bases between. For the CDR3, the DNA is TGTGCCAGCAGTGAACAGTCCAGGGTCTACGAGCAGTACTTC. Its translation is CASSEQSRVYEQYF.